Presented here are 15 T cell receptor beta chains from one specimen sequenced in a study of beta chain features in type 1 diabetes. Overall study results and limits: The study found moderately but significantly shorter TCRB CDR3s in all four CD4+ subsets of Type 1 diabetes patients.

No antigen has been assigned to these receptors. The study reverse transcribed the entire isolated RNA, so it sequenced expressed TCRB transcripts. Produced via immunoSEQ multiplex PCR; TCRdb's table is partial and in-frame only. Among about 260,000 clones listed, just over 20% were seen once. The sample consisted of naive CD4+ T cells from blood. Receptor source: a woman in her forties with type 1 diabetes.

This sequence joins TRBV7-2 and TRBJ1-1, with TRBD1 identical over 9 bases. Unmatched junction bases numbered 10, after V lost 4 bases and J lost 1 base. The CDR3 covers 17 residues. Germline lookup yields CDR1 SGHTA and CDR2 FQGNSA. The CDR3 region has the DNA TGTGCCAGCAGCTGGGCCGGGACAGGGAAGTCGAACACTGAAGCTTTCTTT. Its translation is CASSWAGTGKSNTEAFF.

The gene calls are TRBV9 and TRBJ1-6; a possible D gene is TRBD1 (6 bases). Germline V gene data show CDR1 as SGDLS and CDR2 as YYNGEE. This CDR3 has 15 residues. V was cut by 3 bases and J by 10 bases, with 17 bases left in between. The CDR3 region is CASSDQQGRESPLHF. The CDR3 DNA sequence: TGTGCCAGCAGCGACCAACAGGGTAGGGAATCACCCCTCCACTTT. Using reference TRBV9 and TRBJ1-6 for the parts outside the CDR3, the full variable domain is DSGVTQTPKHLITATGQRVTLRCSPRSGDLSVYWYQQSLDQGLQFLIQYYNGEERAKGNILERFSAQQFPDLHSELNLSSLELGDSALYFCASSDQQGRESPLHFGNGTRLTVT.

This clone was observed a few times. The rearrangement links TRBV11-2 to TRBJ2-2; D unresolved. V lost 1 base to trimming and J lost 5 bases, with 8 bases between them. This CDR3 has 14 amino acids. Germline-derived CDR1 and CDR2 are SGHAT and FQNNGV. CDR3 nucleotide sequence: TGTGCCAGCAGCTTAGTGAGGTCGACCGGGGAGCTGTTTTTT. It yields the protein CASSLVRSTGELFF.

This clone was counted once. J is TRBJ2-5 and V is TRBV10-3; tentative D call: TRBD1 (6 bases). The CDR3 is 13 residues long. Trimming took off 11 bases at V and 4 bases at J, with 17 bases between the two ends. CDR1 is ENHRY, CDR2 SYGVKD, per germline. The chain's CDR3 is CAVLQGPGETQYF. The CDR3 DNA reads TGTGCCGTTCTACAGGGACCAGGAGAGACCCAGTACTTC.

As DNA, the CDR3 is TGCAGCGTTGAACCTCTCGGGGGCACCGGGGAGCTGTTTTTT. Translating gives CSVEPLGGTGELFF. The V and J genes are TRBV29-1 and TRBJ2-2, with D maybe TRBD2 (6 bases). Germline V gene lookup returns CDR1 SQVTM and CDR2 ANQGSEA. The V end lost 2 bases, the J end lost 4 bases, and 11 bases lay between the germline ends. The CDR3 has 14 amino acids.

There are a few counts of this clone. In DNA, the CDR3 is TGTGCCAGCAGCTTCGCATGGACAGGGAGCCACAATGAGCAGTTCTTC. It is translated as CASSFAWTGSHNEQFF. The J gene is TRBJ2-1, the V gene TRBV7-9; TRBD1 matches at 8 bases. Germline CDR1 is SEHNR and CDR2 is FQNEAQ (reference sequence). V lost 3 bases and J lost 5; bases outside the gene matches: 9. The CDR3 totals 16 residues.

Worth noting for this clone: This sample also contains other DNA sequences that code for the same CDR3. This sequence joins TRBV29-1 and TRBJ1-1, with TRBD1 identical over 9 bases. With V trimmed by 7 bases and J by 5 bases, 5 bases remained unmatched. The CDR3 sequence is 12 residues long. CDR1 and CDR2 (germline): SQVTM, ANQGSEA. The CDR3 here is CSADRGGTEAFF. DNA of the CDR3: TGCAGCGCCGACAGGGGGGGTACTGAAGCTTTCTTT.

The V call is TRBV19, the J call TRBJ2-1; TRBD2 matches 8 bases. Germline V gene lookup returns CDR1 LNHDA and CDR2 SQIVND (reference sequence). V trimming: 4 bases; J trimming: 5 bases; junction bases outside the gene matches: 7. The length of the CDR3 is 15 residues. The CDR3 nucleotides read TGTGCCAGTAGTAGGAGCGGGAGCTTGAACAATGAGCAGTTCTTC. Residues: CASSRSGSLNNEQFF.

The chain has TRBV11-2 and TRBJ2-6, with 7 nucleotides matching TRBD1. The V and J ends lost 3 bases and 0 bases, in that order; junction bases with no gene match: 5. Germline CDR1 and CDR2: SGHAT and FQNNGV. CDR3 size: 17 residues. The CDR3 sequence: CASSFTGASSGANVLTF. The CDR3 nucleotides are TGTGCCAGCAGCTTCACAGGGGCTTCCTCTGGGGCCAACGTCCTGACTTTC.

The chain recombines TRBV4-3 with TRBJ1-1; no firm D call. The germline gives CDR1 LGHNA, CDR2 YSLEER. Trimming shortened V by 4 bases and J by 1 base, and 10 bases separated the two germline ends. CDR3 length equals 14 residues. CDR3 residues: CASSLRDTNTEAFF. CDR3 nucleotide sequence: TGCGCCAGCAGCCTCCGGGATACGAACACTGAAGCTTTCTTT.

The V call is TRBV7-6, the J call TRBJ2-1, with D possibly matching TRBD2 (6 bases). Germline loops: CDR1 SGHVS, CDR2 FNYEAQ. The V and J ends lost 1 base and 2 bases respectively, with 12 bases between them. The CDR3 loop spans 16 amino acids. The CDR3 region is CASSLGRGLTYNEQFF. The CDR3 region has the DNA TGTGCCAGCAGCTTAGGTCGGGGGTTGACCTACAATGAGCAGTTCTTC.

This clone was counted between two and nine times. This chain joins TRBV7-3 and TRBJ2-3, with D possibly being TRBD2 (5 bases). This CDR3 spans 13 amino acids. Germline V gives CDR1 SGHTA, CDR2 FQGTGA. V was trimmed by 4 bases and J by 10 bases, leaving 15 bases between them. The CDR3 protein is CASSSTTTQAQYF. The CDR3 bases are TGTGCCAGCAGCTCGACTACGACCCAGGCGCAGTATTTT.

V usage is TRBV7-2 and J usage is TRBJ2-5; TRBD1 might be the D (5 bases). The CDR3 spans 15 residues. Germline CDR1 and CDR2: SGHTA and FQGNSA. V lost 0 bases to trimming and J lost 0 bases, with 8 bases between them. The CDR3 loop is CASSLARQYQETQYF. In DNA, the CDR3 is TGTGCCAGCAGCTTAGCTCGACAGTACCAAGAGACCCAGTACTTC.

This clone was seen a few times. The chain is built from TRBV6-5 and TRBJ1-6; 7 nucleotides line up with TRBD1. The germline V gene encodes CDR1 MNHEY and CDR2 SVGAGI. The V segment lost 2 bases and the J segment 5 bases; nucleotides outside the gene matches: 3. This CDR3 is built from 15 residues. CDR3 coding DNA: TGTGCCAGCAGTTACGCCGGGACAGATAATTCACCCCTCCACTTT. Amino acid sequence: CASSYAGTDNSPLHF.

This sequence joins TRBV28 and TRBJ2-4; possible D gene TRBD2, 5 bases. V was trimmed by 5 bases and J by 5 bases, leaving 13 bases between them. The CDR3 is 14 residues long. The V gene's germline CDR1 is MDHEN and CDR2 SYDVKM. CDR3: CASSGGGVENIQYF. CDR3 coding DNA: TGTGCCAGCAGTGGAGGTGGTGTAGAAAACATTCAGTACTTC.